The 14 T cell receptor beta chains below come from one sample, sequenced in a study of T cells in women clearing cervical HPV infection (dated by TCRdb to between 2018 and 2020). Library creation used the immunoSEQ multiplex PCR assay. The immuneACCESS repertoire file appears here via TCRdb, limited to in-frame rearrangements. These files lack a portion of the clones; in checked studies, under half of the deficit traces to unresolved V genes, and the cause of the others is not known. This sample's records show about 25,000 clones. Clones ranked in the top ten supply less than 8.5% of the sample. The sample was blood buffy coat. Receptors were obtained from a woman aged 18-69 years with a cervical HPV16 infection that either progressed to CIN3+ or cleared (not recorded which).

Points on this clone: Sequencing ends 3 residues short of the CDR3 end; the germline J gene provides the rest. The gene calls are TRBV2 and TRBJ2-1; D might be TRBD2 (5 bases). CDR3 length equals 15 residues. Trimming took off 6 bases at V and 0 bases at J, with 12 bases between the two ends. Germline V gives CDR1 SNHLY, CDR2 FYNNEI. The DNA read from the CDR3 is TGTGCCAGCAGCCAAGCGGCAAACTCCTACAATGAG. Translating gives CASSQAANSYNE. The whole CDR3 reads CASSQAANSYNEQFF.

On this clone itself: The CDR3 extends 3 residues past the end of the read, so its final part is completed from the germline J gene. V and J are TRBV19 and TRBJ2-3; D is uncertain. The CDR3 sequence is 15 residues long. CDR1 and CDR2 (germline): LNHDA, SQIVND (reference sequence). The CDR3 region is CASSILGQPNQPQYF. CDR3 DNA (partial): TGTGCCAGTAGTATTCTTGGGCAGCCCAATCAGCCG.

As for this clone: The read falls 3 residues short of the CDR3 end, and the missing part is taken from the germline J gene. The chain uses TRBV5-1 and TRBJ2-1; 10 bases are shared with TRBD2. V gave up 6 bases and J gave up 1 base; unmatched junction bases: 7. Germline V gene data show CDR1 as SGHRS and CDR2 as YFSETQ. The CDR3 has 16 residues. The covered CDR3 bases are TGCGCCAGCACACCAAGACTAGCGGGTTCCTACAATGAG. Protein product: CASTPRLAGSYNE. The full CDR3 is CASTPRLAGSYNEQFF. Filled out from reference TRBV5-1 and TRBJ2-1, the complete variable domain reads KAGVTQTPRYLIKTRGQQVTLSCSPISGHRSVSWYQQTPGQGLQFLFEYFSETQRNKGNFPGRFSGRQFSNSRSEMNVSTLELGDSALYLCASTPRLAGSYNEQFFGPGTRLTVL.

As concerns this clone: The CDR3 end is not reached by the read, which stops 3 residues before it; the germline J gene fills it in. The genes are TRBV5-1 and TRBJ2-1; 10 bases line up with TRBD2. CDR3 size: 16 residues. The germline gives CDR1 SGHRS, CDR2 YFSETQ. With V trimmed by 4 bases and J by 4 bases, 8 bases remained unmatched. This chain's CDR3 is CASSIRTSGLYNEQFF. The part of the CDR3 DNA that was read is TGCGCCAGCAGCATACGGACTAGCGGACTTTACAATGAG.

CDR3 bases read: TGTGCCAGCAGGATATCAGGGGGACAGGGCTTAACCTACGAG. As protein: CASRISGGQGLTYE. The whole CDR3 is CASRISGGQGLTYEQYF. The genes are TRBV28 and TRBJ2-7; 9 nucleotides align to TRBD1. The read halts 3 residues ahead of the CDR3 end, with the missing end drawn from the germline J gene. Unmatched junction bases numbered 14, after V lost 6 bases and J lost 2 bases. This CDR3 contains 17 residues. CDR1 is MDHEN and CDR2 is SYDVKM in the germline V gene.

A word on this clone: The CDR3 end is not reached by the read, which stops 3 residues before it; the germline J gene fills it in. The chain carries TRBV7-9 and TRBJ1-5, with a weak D call TRBD1 (5 bases). From germline, CDR1 is SEHNR and CDR2 FQNEAQ (reference sequence). The CDR3 runs to 14 residues. Trimming removed 6 bases from V and 8 bases from J, with 17 bases in between. The covered CDR3 bases are TGTGCCAGCAGTGCGGGGGGACTGACGGAGCCC. It yields the protein CASSAGGLTEP. From start to end, the CDR3 is CASSAGGLTEPQHF.

For this clone: The read terminates 3 residues ahead of where the CDR3 ends, so the germline J gene completes it. In the same sample, other DNA sequences code for this CDR3. This sequence joins TRBV18 and TRBJ2-1; perhaps TRBD2 as D (6 bases). This CDR3 is 16 amino acids long. Trimming shortened V by 3 bases and J by 4 bases, and 16 bases separated the two germline ends. The germline V gene has CDR1 KGHSH and CDR2 LQKENI. The covered CDR3 bases are TGTGCCAGCTCACCGTCAGTCACTAGCAGTTACAATGAG. Its translation: CASSPSVTSSYNE. The whole CDR3 region reads CASSPSVTSSYNEQFF. Together with reference TRBV18 and TRBJ2-1, the CDR3 gives the full variable domain: NAGVMQNPRHLVRRRGQEARLRCSPMKGHSHVYWYRQLPEEGLKFMVYLQKENIIDESGMPKERFSAEFPKEGPSILRIQQVVRGDSAAYFCASSPSVTSSYNEQFFGPGTRLTVL.

As for this clone: Coverage ceases 3 residues before the CDR3 finishes, and the germline J gene fills in the end. The chain links TRBV7-9 to TRBJ1-2; tentative D call: TRBD1 (5 bases). This CDR3 comprises 14 residues. Germline V gene sequence: CDR1 SEHNR, CDR2 FQNEAQ (reference sequence). Here the CDR3 reads CASSFNRHTYDYTF. The sequenced part of the CDR3 DNA is TGTGCCAGCAGCTTTAACAGGCATACCTACGAC.

Details on this clone: The read is 3 residues too short to cover the CDR3 end, so that end is filled in from the germline J gene. The chain uses TRBV29-1 and TRBJ1-2, with D possibly being TRBD1 (5 bases). In germline, CDR1 is SQVTM, CDR2 ANQGSEA. The CDR3 spans 15 residues. The sequenced part of the CDR3 DNA is TGCAGCGTTGAAGATCGAGCCGTCAGGGAAGGCGGC. Translating gives CSVEDRAVREGG. The full CDR3 protein is CSVEDRAVREGGYTF.

A word on this clone: The observed sequence ends 3 residues before the CDR3 terminus, with the missing tail filled in from the germline J gene. The genes are TRBV4-1 and TRBJ2-7; a possible D gene is TRBD2 (6 bases). V lost 4 bases to trimming and J lost 1 base, with 17 bases between them. The germline V gene encodes CDR1 MGHRA and CDR2 YSYEKL. There are 16 residues in the CDR3. CDR3 in amino acids: CASSRLPGLTSYEQYF. The CDR3 DNA, read in part, is TGCGCCAGCAGCCGATTACCGGGACTCACTTCCTACGAG.

Points on this clone: The CDR3 end is not reached by the read, which stops 3 residues before it; the germline J gene fills it in. This chain joins TRBV7-8 and TRBJ1-5; 9 positions match TRBD1. The CDR3 runs 17 residues. The germline V gene encodes CDR1 SGHVS and CDR2 FQNEAQ. Trimming removed 2 bases from V and 6 bases from J; junction bases left unmatched: 11. The DNA read from the CDR3 is TGTGCCAGCAGCTTAAGAGCCGGGACAGGGAATTCTCAGCCC. Translated: CASSLRAGTGNSQP. The complete CDR3 protein is CASSLRAGTGNSQPQHF.

For this clone: The CDR3 end is not reached by the read, which stops 3 residues before it; the germline J gene fills it in. V is TRBV19 and J is TRBJ1-5; 7 positions agree with TRBD1. This CDR3 comprises 15 residues. CDR1 and CDR2 (germline): LNHDA, SQIVND (reference sequence). V was pared by 5 bases and J by 0 bases, with 4 bases of the junction left unmatched. CDR3 residues: CASSSDRTSNQPQHF. CDR3 bases read: TGTGCCAGTAGTTCGGACAGGACTAGCAATCAGCCC.

About this clone: The read falls 3 residues short of the CDR3 end, and the missing part is taken from the germline J gene. This chain joins TRBV2 and TRBJ1-2, with 8 bases fitting TRBD1. The CDR3 length is 15 residues. Trimming took 6 bases from V and 4 from J; bases not matched to a gene: 10. Germline V lookup: CDR1 SNHLY, CDR2 FYNNEI. This chain's CDR3 is CASRPTGASAYGYTF. The sequenced CDR3 bases are TGTGCCAGCAGACCGACAGGGGCGTCGGCCTATGGC. Full variable domain (missing parts from reference TRBV2 and TRBJ1-2): EPEVTQTPSHQVTQMGQEVILRCVPISNHLYFYWYRQILGQKVEFLVSFYNNEISEKSEIFDDQFSVERPDGSNFTLKIRSTKLEDSAMYFCASRPTGASAYGYTFGSGTRLTVV.

Notes on this clone: The observed sequence ends 3 residues before the CDR3 terminus, with the missing tail filled in from the germline J gene. This chain uses TRBV13 with TRBJ2-7, with D perhaps matching TRBD1 (6 bases). The V gene lost 4 bases and the J gene lost 0 bases, with 16 bases spanning the gap. The CDR3 extends over 16 amino acids. Germline V lookup: CDR1 PRHDT, CDR2 FYEKMQ (reference sequence). The sequenced part of the CDR3 DNA is TGTGCCAGCAGCTCCTCCAGGGGATTTTTCTCCTACGAG. It codes for CASSSSRGFFSYE. The complete CDR3 protein is CASSSSRGFFSYEQYF.